The clone carrying this TCR beta chain has at least ten counts. Antigen unknown. Thyroid ultrasound and orbital computed tomography, with clinical symptoms and serum thyroxine and TRAb, informed diagnoses. This entry belongs to a study of T cells in Graves' hyperthyroidism and ophthalmopathy. General observations from the study: Before onset, by a median of around 6.4 months, the model predicted ophthalmopathy.

Amplification targeted TCR beta CDR3 regions from RNA transcripts. An initial round of RT-PCR targeting the TCR CDR3 relied on the HTBI primer set. From the multiplex PCR reads, TCRdb called clonotypes with MiXCR, one entry per CDR3 protein. The data contain 700,000 to 950,000 distinct CDR3 sequences, approximately 36% of them seen just once; the ten biggest clones take up less than 35%. V lost 8 bases to trimming and J lost 0 bases, with 13 bases between them. The CDR3 is 14 residues long. CDR1 is SGHAT, CDR2 FQDESV, per germline (reference sequence). J is TRBJ1-1 and V is TRBV11-1; no reliable D call. The clonotype was recovered from a woman aged 35 to 49 with Graves' hyperthyroidism. Sequenced: blood. The DNA for the CDR3 is TGTGCCAGCTCAGCAATCCCTATGAACACTGAAGCTTTCTTT. Its protein is CASSAIPMNTEAFF. Full variable domain (missing parts from reference TRBV11-1 and TRBJ1-1): EAEVAQSPRYKITEKSQAVAFWCDPISGHATLYWYRQILGQGPELLVQFQDESVVDDSQLPKDRFSAERLKGVDSTLKIQPAELGDSAMYLCASSAIPMNTEAFFGQGTRLTVV.